This entry concerns a single T cell receptor beta chain. Time point: newly diagnosed GD, antithyroid drugs for less than 3 months. Researchers made the TCR library from RNA that was extracted from PBMCs. The ends were cut back, 3 bases at V and 8 bases at J, with 29 bases in the middle. CDR1 is LNHDA and CDR2 is SQIVND in the germline V gene (reference sequence). The CDR3 has 19 residues. This sample was taken from a study of regulatory T cells in long-lasting Graves disease. In building TCR beta libraries, iRepertoire HTBI primers were used together with Arm-PCR of CDR3 regions. TCRdb called the multiplex PCR reads again in MiXCR, with one record for every CDR3 protein. The data hold fewer than 450,000 distinct CDR3 sequences, with over 14% observed a single time. The data also belong to a second study, concerning T cells in Graves' hyperthyroidism and ophthalmopathy.

The source material was peripheral blood mononuclear cells (PBMCs), sampled at new diagnosis, from a patient treated with antithyroid drugs. The chain combines TRBV19 with TRBJ1-3, with D tentatively TRBD1 (5 bases). The receptor was derived from a middle-aged woman with Graves disease. The CDR3 DNA reads as TGTGCCAGTAGTATGTGGCAGTTAAGGACTGCCAGAACGGGGGACACCATATATTTT. It encodes CASSMWQLRTARTGDTIYF.